One and the same sample provided the 13 T cell receptor beta chains below, sequenced in a study of identical twins. Via MiXCR, TCRdb re-called the 5' RACE reads, giving one row per CDR3 protein. The sample includes 500,000 or so distinct CDR3 sequences, under 25% seen only once; the top ten take around 0.91%. The same data also went into a second study, on T cells expressing NK-cell markers.

The sample consisted of CD4+ T cells sorted from blood. These receptors were collected from a woman between 18 and 30 years old in good health.

CDR3 residues: CASSSSLHVSSGANVLTF. The CDR3 DNA is TGTGCCAGCAGCTCCTCCCTACATGTCAGCTCTGGGGCCAACGTCCTGACTTTC. The V call is TRBV11-2, the J call TRBJ2-6, with D uncertain. CDR3 length: 18 amino acids. The germline V gene encodes CDR1 SGHAT and CDR2 FQNNGV. Trimming shortened V by 4 bases and J by 0 bases, and 16 bases separated the two germline ends.

This clonotype was counted a few times. The V and J genes are TRBV10-3 and TRBJ2-1, with 12 positions matching TRBD2. The V and J ends lost 4 bases and 0 bases, in that order; junction bases with no gene match: 4. Germline-derived CDR1 and CDR2 are ENHRY and SYGVKD. This CDR3 spans 17 amino acids. CDR3 loop: CAISGGLAGGSYNEQFF. CDR3 nucleotides: TGTGCCATCAGTGGGGGACTAGCGGGTGGCTCCTACAATGAGCAGTTCTTC.

The gene calls are TRBV20-1 and TRBJ2-7; D is possibly TRBD2 (6 bases). CDR1 is DFQATT and CDR2 is SNEGSKA in the germline V gene (reference sequence). Trimming shortened V by 0 bases and J by 0 bases, and 9 bases separated the two germline ends. The length of the CDR3 is 14 residues. In DNA, the CDR3 is TGCAGTGCTAGAGAGGGAGGAATCTCCTACGAGCAGTACTTC. This sequence encodes CSAREGGISYEQYF.

V and J are TRBV6-5 and TRBJ1-1, with D possibly matching TRBD1 (6 bases). This CDR3 spans 16 amino acids. Germline-derived CDR1 and CDR2 are MNHEY and SVGAGI. The V gene lost 2 bases and the J gene lost 4 bases, with 17 bases spanning the gap. The CDR3 DNA reads TGTGCCAGCAGTTACAAGGGGACACCTTGGGGCACTGAAGCTTTCTTT. The encoded protein is CASSYKGTPWGTEAFF.

This clonotype was seen a few times. The chain is built from TRBV6-5 and TRBJ2-7; 9 bases line up with TRBD2. Trimming removed 4 bases from V and 2 bases from J; junction bases left unmatched: 6. The CDR3 has 15 residues. The germline V gene has CDR1 MNHEY and CDR2 SVGAGI. This CDR3 is CASSLSASGAYEQYF. The CDR3 DNA sequence: TGTGCCAGCAGTTTATCGGCTAGCGGGGCCTACGAGCAGTACTTC.

This clonotype was counted only a few times. This chain uses TRBV29-1 with TRBJ2-2; tentatively, D is TRBD2 (7 bases). Germline V lookup: CDR1 SQVTM, CDR2 ANQGSEA. V shed 5 bases and J shed 4 bases, with 14 bases lying between them. The CDR3 has 14 residues. The CDR3 region has the DNA TGCAGCGTTTGGGAGGGGGGGCCCACCGGGGAGCTGTTTTTT. Translation: CSVWEGGPTGELFF.

In this sample, this clonotype turned up a few times. This chain uses TRBV7-9 with TRBJ2-7; 9 nucleotides agree with TRBD2. With 2 bases clipped from V and 5 bases from J, the junction kept 4 bases outside the gene matches. The germline V gene has CDR1 SEHNR and CDR2 FQNEAQ (reference sequence). This CDR3 has 14 residues. The CDR3 bases are TGTGCCAGCAGCTTACTAGCGGGGTCCCACGAGCAGTACTTC. It is translated as CASSLLAGSHEQYF.

The chain carries TRBV5-1 and TRBJ1-1; no clear D gene. The V and J ends lost 4 bases and 7 bases respectively, with 14 bases between them. The CDR3 is 13 amino acids. CDR1 and CDR2 (germline): SGHRS, YFSETQ. The CDR3 DNA is TGCGCCAGCAGCCCGGCCGGGCAGATTGAAGCTTTCTTT. Protein sequence: CASSPAGQIEAFF.

The rearrangement joins TRBV6-1 to TRBJ2-2, with a tentative D call TRBD2 (6 bases). The CDR3 extends over 16 amino acids. The V gene lost 8 bases and the J gene lost 6 bases, with 22 bases spanning the gap. The V gene's germline CDR1 is MNHNS and CDR2 SASEGT. In DNA form, the CDR3 reads TGTGCCAGCGGTCTCCGGGAGCTCTTGGTGGCCGGGGAGCTGTTTTTT. It codes for CASGLRELLVAGELFF.

The J gene is TRBJ2-3, the V gene TRBV12-3 or TRBV12-4; the D gene is possibly TRBD1 (5 bases). Trimming left V 0 bases short and J 8 bases short, with 18 bases between. The CDR3 covers 16 residues. The CDR3: CASSLADLARGATQYF. CDR3 bases: TGTGCCAGCAGTTTAGCGGATTTGGCAAGGGGTGCTACGCAGTATTTT.

This clonotype was found a few times. The chain employs TRBV6-2 or TRBV6-3 and TRBJ2-1, with D possibly being TRBD1 or TRBD2 (6 bases each). Trimming left V 7 bases short and J 0 bases short, with 16 bases between. Germline CDR1 reads MNHEY; CDR2 reads SVGEGT. The length of the CDR3 is 16 residues. The CDR3 loop reads CASTPRGAISYNEQFF. The CDR3 nucleotides read TGTGCCAGCACCCCGAGGGGGGCAATCTCCTACAATGAGCAGTTCTTC.

This clonotype was seen a few times. The rearrangement links TRBV5-1 to TRBJ2-5, with 8 nucleotides matching TRBD1. V gave up 3 bases and J gave up 5 bases; unmatched junction bases: 3. The CDR3 is 13 amino acids. Germline V gene sequence: CDR1 SGHRS, CDR2 YFSETQ. DNA of the CDR3: TGCGCCAGCAGCTCGGGACAGGAGGAGACCCAGTACTTC. It translates to CASSSGQEETQYF.

The chain recombines TRBV5-1 with TRBJ2-7, with D possibly TRBD1 on 5 matching bases. The CDR3 runs 15 residues. Germline assignment: CDR1 SGHRS and CDR2 YFSETQ. V lost 7 bases and J lost 3, with 20 bases in between. CDR3 amino acids: CASAPFTGGYYEQYF. DNA of the CDR3: TGCGCCAGCGCCCCATTCACAGGCGGCTACTACGAGCAGTACTTC.